This T cell receptor (beta chain) is drawn from a study of T cell responses to AZD1222 COVID-19 vaccine. The repertoire was sequenced with immunoSEQ multiplex PCR; TCRdb's copy has only in-frame clones and lacks some. Counted here are under 200,000 clones, 92% occurring once; the ten biggest clones make up 1% to 1.5%. The sample consisted of peripheral blood, taken 28 days after the second AZD1222 dose. The sequence came from an adult who received the AZD1222 COVID-19 vaccine.

CDR3 region: CATADRGLSGANVLTF. The CDR3 DNA follows: TGTGCCACGGCGGACAGGGGGCTCTCTGGGGCCAACGTCCTGACTTTC. The chain couples TRBV10-3 to TRBJ2-6, with 11 bases fitting TRBD1. V shed 10 bases, J shed 0 bases, and the junction held 5 bases outside the gene matches. The CDR3 loop spans 16 amino acids. The germline gives CDR1 ENHRY, CDR2 SYGVKD.